This T cell receptor beta chain was obtained from a study of breast tumors, draining lymph nodes, adjacent tissues. TCRdb processed the multiplex PCR reads anew with MiXCR; each CDR3 protein has one entry. The data show around 12,000 distinct CDR3 sequences, about three quarters seen once. The CDR3 sequence is 16 residues long. V was trimmed by 2 bases and J by 5 bases, leaving 18 bases between them. Germline loops: CDR1 MGHRA, CDR2 YSYEKL. Findings and caveats of the study: Tumors had less TCR diversity than lymph nodes, more than nontumor tissue. Tumor and nontumor repertoires were significantly more similar in luminal-like than in basal-like breast cancer. The data were judged consistent with most tumor T cells coming from lymph node and expanding in tumor.

Note on this clonotype: The antigen remains undetermined.

This TCR was recovered from a female donor with breast cancer. Some clones in this sample may be carry-over from other donors' samples. The sequenced sample consisted of tumor-adjacent breast tissue. The J gene is TRBJ2-5, the V gene TRBV4-1; TRBD2 might be the D (5 bases). The CDR3 spells CASSQKREGIRETQYF. DNA of the CDR3: TGCGCCAGCAGCCAAAAAAGAGAGGGAATTAGGGAGACCCAGTACTTC.